This is a list of T cell receptor beta chains from one sample in a study of T cell responses to AZD1222 COVID-19 vaccine. Sequencing was performed with immunoSEQ multiplex PCR; in TCRdb, only in-frame clones are kept and a portion is missing. The sample shows roughly 80,000 clones, 80% to 95% of them seen only once. The sample consisted of peripheral blood, taken on day 0 of MenACWY control vaccination. The receptor source for this set is an adult in good health. Each CDR3 is given with its conserved first and last residue.

V	CDR3
TRBV11-3	CASSSRAGNNEQFF
TRBV28	CASSPTREGPEQYF
TRBV19	CASSFLLRPNQPQHF
TRBV19	CASSIRTTEAFF
TRBV2	CASSGGLAETQYF
TRBV9	CASSPRGDSNTEAFF
TRBV10-1	CASSAPRKAGKSSYNEQFF
TRBV5-1	CASSLVTGGNTGELFF
TRBV5-1	CASSLVAGEQYF
TRBV14	CASSQGGGRLYNEQFF
TRBV3-1/TRBV3-2	CASSPRTAGTDTQYF
TRBV28	CASSTPSFRDLDIQYF
TRBV27	CASRRGQSLPFF
TRBV6-5	CASSLSPYEQYF
TRBV28	CASRPGLAGIYEQYF
TRBV6-1	CASSEGTVSSYEQYF
TRBV28	CASSLGPGSDTDTQYF
TRBV27	CASMRREIGELFF
TRBV7-3	CASSAGQGNTEAFF
TRBV2	CASRAGTTYNEQFF
TRBV10-2	CASSDGLNEQFF
TRBV15	CATSGSSGPYEQYF
TRBV28	CASGDRNTGELFF
TRBV5-6	CASSEETGNYGYTF
TRBV3-1/TRBV3-2	CASSQGDSYEQYF
TRBV5-1	CASSLAASGANTGELFF
TRBV28	CASSTQGEGNQPQHF
TRBV5-8	CATSPRGSQETQYF
TRBV7-9	CASSPKTGAEAFF
TRBV19	CASNRDRGIAEAFF